The 2 T cell receptor beta chains reported below all come from one sample, sequenced in a study of CD8 T cell repertoires and HIV-1 epitope variants. The antigens for these receptors are not known. The protocol was immunoSEQ multiplex PCR, while the TCRdb copy is restricted to in-frame clones and leaves out a portion. The table includes about 5,500 clones, roughly 68% detected once. The sample was cultured CD8+ T cells derived from PBMCs. The origin of the receptors is a male donor with HIV.

This clone was detected only a few times. The CDR3 bases are TGTGCCAGTTCTGAGGACCGCTATGGCTACACCTTC. Its translation is CASSEDRYGYTF. The V gene is TRBV28, the J gene TRBJ1-2; D is uncertain. Deletions cut 9 bases from V and 4 bases from J, with 12 bases between. The CDR3 totals 12 residues. Germline V CDR1 and CDR2: MDHEN, SYDVKM.

This chain links TRBV27 with TRBJ2-5; weak D call: TRBD2 (5 bases). CDR3 length: 15 amino acids. V shed 6 bases and J shed 2 bases, with 16 bases lying between them. Germline CDR1 and CDR2: MNHEY and SMNVEV (reference sequence). This CDR3 is CASSSAGIDQETQYF. The CDR3 DNA reads TGTGCCAGCAGCTCCGCCGGGATAGATCAAGAGACCCAGTACTTC.